This T cell receptor (beta chain) derives from a study of blood T cell repertoires in COVID-19. Looking at the study overall: Specimens from acute and convalescent COVID-19 originated in the United States, Italy and Spain. From T cells, B-cell-depleted T cells, or PBMCs came the material, which was cDNA or gDNA.

This CDR3 contains 14 residues. Trimming cost V 0 bases and J 7 bases, with 8 bases left between them. This clone was seen just once. Study processing details: Reference gene primer amplification gave estimated nucleated cell counts. Sequencing was performed with immunoSEQ multiplex PCR; in TCRdb, only in-frame clones are kept and a portion is missing. The V and J calls and clone size are taken from that table; D and trimming were inferred from the DNA. The profile shows approximately 280,000 clones, 89% of them singletons. The receptor was derived from a man aged 50 or older with acute or convalescent COVID-19. The chain links TRBV5-3 to TRBJ1-6; D might be TRBD1 (5 bases). TRBV5-3 is sorted into the ORF group, with uncertain function. The sample consisted of peripheral blood. The CDR3 sequence is CARSLGDRNSPLHF. In DNA form, the CDR3 reads TGTGCCAGAAGCTTGGGCGACAGAAATTCACCCCTCCACTTT.